The 2 T cell receptor beta chains below come from one sample, sequenced in a study of T-cell reconstitution after alpha-beta-depleted transplantation in children. It was with unique molecular identifiers that the TCRbeta library was prepared. TCRdb used MiXCR to reprocess the PCR reads, holding one entry per CDR3 protein. The sample lists about 74,000 distinct CDR3 sequences, 13% to 15% seen once, with 25% to 35% in the top ten. The specimen was PBMCs, mostly from graft donor cells, collected 180 days after TCRalphabeta/CD19-depleted stem cell transplant. The origin of the receptors is a male patient between 2 and 15 years old who had a stem cell transplant for acute lymphoblastic leukemia, so the T cells may come from the graft donor.

In this sample, this clonotype turned up many times. V and J are TRBV5-5 and TRBJ2-3; TRBD1 aligns across 8 bases. CDR3 length: 15 amino acids. Germline values: CDR1 SGHKS, CDR2 YYEKEE (reference sequence). The V and J ends lost 2 bases and 4 bases, in that order; junction bases with no gene match: 6. The CDR3 loop is CASSFLQGASDTQYF. CDR3 in DNA: TGTGCCAGCAGCTTTTTGCAGGGGGCCTCAGATACGCAGTATTTT.

This clonotype showed up just a few times. The DNA for the CDR3 is TGTGCCAGCAGTTTGCCCCTGAGGGGCGGTGCTAGCACAGATACGCAGTATTTT. Translation: CASSLPLRGGASTDTQYF. The chain uses TRBV28 and TRBJ2-3, with D possibly called TRBD1 or TRBD2 (5 bases each). CDR1 MDHEN and CDR2 SYDVKM come from the germline V gene. The CDR3 has 18 residues. Trimming stripped 3 bases from V and 0 bases from J, with 19 bases between.